Detailed here is one T cell receptor beta chain. The target antigen is unknown. Clones were read by immunoSEQ multiplex PCR, and TCRdb kept only the in-frame ones, dropping some. The data contain about 40,000 clones, roughly 88% of them singletons. Germline CDR1 SGHRS, CDR2 YFSETQ. The CDR3 runs to 14 residues. Losses at the gene ends were 0 bases for V and 5 bases for J; bases not matched to a gene: 4. This sample is drawn from a study of T cells in narcolepsy. Overall study: Donors had narcolepsy type 1 or type 2, or were healthy controls. Overall study findings and caveats: In some patient and control memory CD4+ samples, autoreactive clones were absent. Blood of same and different patients, but not healthy controls, reportedly held recurring autoreactive clonotypes. Comparing one patient's CSF and blood CD4+ clonotypes highlighted HCRT- and TRIB2-specific autoreactive clonotypes.

The V and J genes are TRBV5-1 and TRBJ2-5; 7 bases map to TRBD1. Material for sequencing was CD45RA- memory CD4+ T cells from PBMCs. This sequence originates from a human donor with narcolepsy. The CDR3, as DNA: TGCGCCAGCAGCTTGGCCCGCAGGGGGGAGACCCAGTACTTC. Protein sequence: CASSLARRGETQYF.